The T cell receptor (beta chain) under discussion was sequenced for a study of radiotherapy plus CTLA-4 blockade in lung cancer. This CDR3 region has 16 residues. The V segment lost 0 bases and the J segment 4 bases; nucleotides outside the gene matches: 6. Germline V gene data show CDR1 as SGHRS and CDR2 as YFSETQ. The protocol was immunoSEQ multiplex PCR, while the TCRdb copy is restricted to in-frame clones and leaves out a portion. The sample includes roughly 66,000 clones, about 85% of them seen just once. Each patient with chemo-refractory metastatic non-small-cell lung cancer was treated with focal radiation plus CTLA-4 blockade using ipilimumab.

The sequence was collected from a human donor with non-small cell lung cancer who had a partial response to radiotherapy plus ipilimumab. J is TRBJ2-2 and V is TRBV5-1; 7 bases align to TRBD2. Sample: peripheral blood, taken from a patient treated with radiotherapy plus ipilimumab. The CDR3 nucleotides read TGCGCCAGCAGCTTGGACGGGGGGAGGACCACCGGGGAGCTGTTTTTT. Its translation is CASSLDGGRTTGELFF. Complete variable domain (other parts from reference TRBV5-1 and TRBJ2-2): KAGVTQTPRYLIKTRGQQVTLSCSPISGHRSVSWYQQTPGQGLQFLFEYFSETQRNKGNFPGRFSGRQFSNSRSEMNVSTLELGDSALYLCASSLDGGRTTGELFFGEGSRLTVL.